This is a list of T cell receptor beta chains from one sample in a study of regulatory T cells in long-lasting Graves disease. TCRdb reprocessed the multiplex PCR reads with MiXCR, giving one entry per CDR3 protein. The top ten hold roughly 13% of the sample, which has roughly 400,000 distinct CDR3 sequences, 20% to 25% seen once. The sequencing used peripheral blood mononuclear cells (PBMCs), collected when the disease was refractory, from a patient treated with antithyroid drugs. These TCRs come from a female donor with Graves disease. CDR3s include the opening cysteine and the closing phenylalanine or tryptophan. A D gene is named only where the DNA matches it firmly. Where a row states a size, it is once, few, many or the class of an expanded clone; other rows omit it.

DNA: TGTGCCAGCAGCTTAGATCTGCTCACCTACGAGCAGTACTTC; CDR3: CASSLDLLTYEQYF; V: TRBV11-2; J: TRBJ2-7; size: few; D: .
DNA: TGTGCCAGCAGTTTACCCCCCCGCGCAGGGGGCTCCTACGAGCAGTACTTC; CDR3: CASSLPPRAGGSYEQYF; V: TRBV28; J: TRBJ2-7; size: many; D: TRBD1
DNA: TGTGCCAGCAGCTTAGCAGGACTAGCGGGGGTTGGCTCCTACAATGAGCAGTTCTTC; CDR3: CASSLAGLAGVGSYNEQFF; V: TRBV7-9; J: TRBJ2-1; size: .; D: TRBD2
DNA: TGTGCCAGCAGCTTAGCTGGCCGAGGGAGGGCCCGATACGAGCAGTACTTC; CDR3: CASSLAGRGRARYEQYF; V: TRBV7-9; J: TRBJ2-7; size: many; D: TRBD2
DNA: TGCAGCGTTGAAAGGGCGGGAGTGAACACCGGGGAGCTGTTTTTT; CDR3: CSVERAGVNTGELFF; V: TRBV29-1; J: TRBJ2-2; size: many; D: TRBD2
DNA: TGTGCCTGGAGTGTATCCCGAGCTCTCCCCTACGAGCAGTACTTC; CDR3: CAWSVSRALPYEQYF; V: TRBV30; J: TRBJ2-7; size: few; D: .
DNA: TGTGCCAGCAGCCGTTGGGAGGCAGGGCCTTACGAGCAGTACTTC; CDR3: CASSRWEAGPYEQYF; V: TRBV7-3; J: TRBJ2-7; size: many; D: .
DNA: TGTGCCAGCAGCCCGGTAAACTATGGCTACACCTTC; CDR3: CASSPVNYGYTF; V: TRBV13; J: TRBJ1-2; size: many; D: .
DNA: TGTGCCAGCACCAAAATAGCGGGAGAGAAAAACGAGCAGTACTTC; CDR3: CASTKIAGEKNEQYF; V: TRBV27; J: TRBJ2-7; size: many; D: TRBD2
DNA: TGTGCCAGCAGCTTGCGGGGGGCGGGTAAAAACATTCAGTACTTC; CDR3: CASSLRGAGKNIQYF; V: TRBV7-8; J: TRBJ2-4; size: many; D: TRBD2
DNA: TGTGCCAGCAGCTTTCCCGAAGAGACCCAGTACTTC; CDR3: CASSFPEETQYF; V: TRBV11-1; J: TRBJ2-5; size: many; D: .
DNA: TGTGCCAGCAGTTTGGGCAGGGGCCGGGATGAGCAGTTCTTC; CDR3: CASSLGRGRDEQFF; V: TRBV28; J: TRBJ2-1; size: .; D: .
DNA: TGTGCCACCAGCAGGACCGGGGGGAATAATGAAAAACTGTTTTTT; CDR3: CATSRTGGNNEKLFF; V: TRBV15; J: TRBJ1-4; size: many; D: .
DNA: TGCAGTGCTAGAGTAATTTCAGTTAGCGATCAGCCCCAGCATTTT; CDR3: CSARVISVSDQPQHF; V: TRBV20-1; J: TRBJ1-5; size: many; D: .
DNA: TGTGCCAGCAGCCAAGAGCAGTGGGAGACCCAGTACTTC; CDR3: CASSQEQWETQYF; V: TRBV3-1; J: TRBJ2-5; size: many; D: .
DNA: TGTGCCACAAGGGACGGGGGCTCGGGTGAAAAACTGTTTTTT; CDR3: CATRDGGSGEKLFF; V: TRBV27; J: TRBJ1-4; size: many; D: .
DNA: TGTGCCAGCAGCCCGAGCGGGCTCCACGAGCAGTACTTC; CDR3: CASSPSGLHEQYF; V: TRBV11-2; J: TRBJ2-7; size: many; D: .
DNA: TGTGCCTGGATGATGTCAGACTACGAGCAGTACTTC; CDR3: CAWMMSDYEQYF; V: TRBV30; J: TRBJ2-7; size: few; D: .
DNA: TGTGCCAGCTCGGGGGACCCACTGGTGCGGGGCTCTAGCACAGATACGCAGTATTTT; CDR3: CASSGDPLVRGSSTDTQYF; V: TRBV12-3/TRBV12-4; J: TRBJ2-3; size: .; D: .
DNA: TGCAGTGCTAGACCGAGCGGGAGGGCCGACGGGGAGCTGTTTTTT; CDR3: CSARPSGRADGELFF; V: TRBV20-1; J: TRBJ2-2; size: .; D: TRBD2
DNA: TGTGCCAGCAGCGTAGGGCCCCCCGACGAGCAGTACTTC; CDR3: CASSVGPPDEQYF; V: TRBV9; J: TRBJ2-7; size: few; D: .
DNA: TGTGCCAGCAGGGAGGGACAGGGAGGGGCTGAAGCTTTCTTT; CDR3: CASREGQGGAEAFF; V: TRBV2; J: TRBJ1-1; size: many; D: TRBD1
DNA: TGTGCCAGCAGCCAAGCACTAACCGGGACAGGGTCCTACGAGCAGTACTTC; CDR3: CASSQALTGTGSYEQYF; V: TRBV4-2; J: TRBJ2-7; size: .; D: TRBD1
DNA: TGTGCCAGCAGCTCACTAAGGGGGGGGCAGCATGGCTACACCTTC; CDR3: CASSSLRGGQHGYTF; V: TRBV11-2; J: TRBJ1-2; size: .; D: .
DNA: TGTGCCACCAGCAGCACAGGGACTAGCGGGGGACAGGCCTACGAGCAGTACTTC; CDR3: CATSSTGTSGGQAYEQYF; V: TRBV15; J: TRBJ2-7; size: .; D: TRBD2
DNA: TGTGCCAGCAGTCCTCACAGGGGAACAAATGAAAAACTGTTTTTT; CDR3: CASSPHRGTNEKLFF; V: TRBV28; J: TRBJ1-4; size: many; D: TRBD1
DNA: TGTGCCAGCATACAGGGGCCGACCGGGGAGCTGTTTTTT; CDR3: CASIQGPTGELFF; V: TRBV7-9; J: TRBJ2-2; size: .; D: TRBD1
DNA: TGCAGCGTTGTCCCGGGACTTTCCCACAGCCTCTCCTACGAGCAGTACTTC; CDR3: CSVVPGLSHSLSYEQYF; V: TRBV29-1; J: TRBJ2-7; size: few; D: .
DNA: TGTGCCAGCAGTTCCCTACAGGGCTCCGGGGAGCTGTTTTTT; CDR3: CASSSLQGSGELFF; V: TRBV12-3/TRBV12-4; J: TRBJ2-2; size: many; D: .
DNA: TGTGCCACCAGTGATAGGGAGACCCAGTACTTC; CDR3: CATSDRETQYF; V: TRBV24-1; J: TRBJ2-5; size: many; D: .
DNA: TGTGCCAGCAGCTTAGCAGTTTCTAGAAATGAGCAGTACTTC; CDR3: CASSLAVSRNEQYF; V: TRBV11-2; J: TRBJ2-7; size: few; D: .
DNA: TGTGCCAGCAGTTTACCCCTCGTGGGAGCGACAGATACGCAGTATTTT; CDR3: CASSLPLVGATDTQYF; V: TRBV28; J: TRBJ2-3; size: few; D: .
DNA: TGTGCCAGCAGCTTCGGGTTGACAGTTGGAGCTTTCTTT; CDR3: CASSFGLTVGAFF; V: TRBV11-2; J: TRBJ1-1; size: .; D: .
DNA: TGTGCCAGCAGTGGACAGGTCCAAGAGACCCAGTACTTC; CDR3: CASSGQVQETQYF; V: TRBV2; J: TRBJ2-5; size: many; D: .
DNA: TGTGCCAGCAGCTTAGTATACGGGAGTGATACTGAAGCTTTCTTT; CDR3: CASSLVYGSDTEAFF; V: TRBV11-2; J: TRBJ1-1; size: many; D: .
DNA: TGTGCCAGCACCCAAAAAAGGGCGACCAAAAGCTCTGGGGCCAACGTCCTGACTTTC; CDR3: CASTQKRATKSSGANVLTF; V: TRBV6-1; J: TRBJ2-6; size: .; D: .
DNA: TGCGCCAGCAGCTGGACTAGCGCCTACGAGCAGTACTTC; CDR3: CASSWTSAYEQYF; V: TRBV5-1; J: TRBJ2-7; size: many; D: TRBD2
DNA: TGTGCCAGCAGGAAAGGGGCCTCTGGGGCCAACGTCCTGACTTTC; CDR3: CASRKGASGANVLTF; V: TRBV12-3/TRBV12-4; J: TRBJ2-6; size: many; D: .
DNA: TGTGCCAGCAATCCGCCGAGGGGGCTGGACACTGAAGCTTTCTTT; CDR3: CASNPPRGLDTEAFF; V: TRBV28; J: TRBJ1-1; size: many; D: TRBD1
DNA: TGTGCCAGCAGTGATCAAGTTAGCGGAGCCACAGATACGCAGTATTTT; CDR3: CASSDQVSGATDTQYF; V: TRBV12-3/TRBV12-4; J: TRBJ2-3; size: few; D: .
DNA: TGCGCCAGCAGCTTGGATGGGGTTCTTGGTCTGGAGCAGTACTTC; CDR3: CASSLDGVLGLEQYF; V: TRBV5-1; J: TRBJ2-7; size: .; D: .
DNA: TGTGCCAGCAGCACCGGGGACAGCTACTCTGGGGCCAACGTCCTGACTTTC; CDR3: CASSTGDSYSGANVLTF; V: TRBV28; J: TRBJ2-6; size: many; D: TRBD1
DNA: TGTGCCAGCAGGATTACTAGCGGCCAAGAGACCCAGTACTTC; CDR3: CASRITSGQETQYF; V: TRBV6-1; J: TRBJ2-5; size: .; D: TRBD2
DNA: TGTGCCAGCAGTTCTCCCGACAAGAGCTCCTACGAGCAGTACTTC; CDR3: CASSSPDKSSYEQYF; V: TRBV28; J: TRBJ2-7; size: many; D: .
DNA: TGCGCCAGCAGCGCCGATGCCGGGACTAGCGAGTACGAGCAGTACTTC; CDR3: CASSADAGTSEYEQYF; V: TRBV5-1; J: TRBJ2-7; size: few; D: TRBD2
DNA: TGTGCCATCCCAAAAAAAGACACCGGGGAGCTGTTTTTT; CDR3: CAIPKKDTGELFF; V: TRBV28; J: TRBJ2-2; size: many; D: .
DNA: TGCAGTGCCGATGGGACTAGCGGGACATACGAGCAGTACTTC; CDR3: CSADGTSGTYEQYF; V: TRBV20-1; J: TRBJ2-7; size: many; D: TRBD2
DNA: TGTGCCAGCAGTTATATGCGTGACAGGGGAAGCACCGGGGAGCTGTTTTTT; CDR3: CASSYMRDRGSTGELFF; V: TRBV28; J: TRBJ2-2; size: few; D: TRBD1
DNA: TGCAGCGTTCAGGTAATCAACACTGAAGCTTTCTTT; CDR3: CSVQVINTEAFF; V: TRBV29-1; J: TRBJ1-1; size: .; D: .
DNA: TGTGCCTGGAGTGTACCCCCAGGAAAACCCTACGAGCAGTACTTC; CDR3: CAWSVPPGKPYEQYF; V: TRBV30; J: TRBJ2-7; size: .; D: .
DNA: TGTGCCAGCAGTTACTCCGGGACAGGGGGTGAGGAGCAGTACTTC; CDR3: CASSYSGTGGEEQYF; V: TRBV6-2/TRBV6-3; J: TRBJ2-7; size: many; D: TRBD1